This T cell receptor beta chain was captured in a study of shared clonotypes between healthy human individuals. Across the whole study: Per-donor plates numbered three CD4 naive, three CD4 memory, two CD8 naive and one CD8 memory.

The CDR3 is 12 amino acids. The germline V gene has CDR1 MNHEY and CDR2 SMNVEV (reference sequence). Trimming shortened V by 4 bases and J by 9 bases, and 12 bases separated the two germline ends. Only Caucasian adults living in Nashville, Tennessee served as donors. Splitting of CD4+ cells produced CD45RA+ naive and CD45RA-negative memory subsets. This clone has more than one count but fewer than ten. Assay: immunoSEQ multiplex PCR; the TCRdb copy retains only in-frame clones and omits some. The sample has 2 million to 2.5 million clones; more than 85% are singletons. The receptor was isolated from a man between 18 and 29 years old in good health. Some clones in this sample may be carry-over from other donors' samples. The chain carries TRBV27 and TRBJ1-1; D unresolved. Sequencing used naive CD4+ T cells from PBMCs. Subset meaning: CD45RA+ positively selected. Here the CDR3 reads CASSSDTRKAFF. For the CDR3, the DNA is TGTGCCAGCAGTTCGGATACTCGGAAAGCTTTCTTT.